The clone carrying this T cell receptor beta chain was picked up a small number of times. What it binds is unknown. This record belongs to a study of T-cell reconstitution after alpha-beta-depleted transplantation in children. Preparation of the TCRbeta library used unique molecular identifiers. TCRdb itself ran the PCR reads through MiXCR, one entry per CDR3 protein. The sample contains about 600,000 distinct CDR3 sequences, about 23% of which appear only once. The study's findings and limits: Newly produced T cells mostly accounted for T-cell counts and diversity one year post-transplant.

The receptor comes from a boy in the first two years of life who had a stem cell transplant for acute myeloid leukemia, so the T cells may come from the graft donor. The sequencing here drew on PBMCs, mostly from graft donor cells, taken 360 days after TCRalphabeta/CD19-depleted stem cell transplant.

Here the CDR3 reads CATSAQGNGETQYF. Here the CDR3 DNA reads TGTGCCACCAGTGCACAGGGGAATGGTGAGACCCAGTACTTC. The chain links TRBV24-1 to TRBJ2-5, with 7 nucleotides matching TRBD1. With 5 bases clipped from V and 5 bases from J, the junction kept 7 bases outside the gene matches. CDR1 is KGHDR, CDR2 SFDVKD, per germline. CDR3 size: 14 residues.